Described below is a single T cell receptor beta chain sequence and its context. This entry is derived from a study of CDR3 diversity in severe acne. TCRdb fed the PCR reads into MiXCR, producing one record per CDR3 protein. The table has 84,000 or so distinct CDR3 sequences, 45% to 50% seen once. Germline V gene sequence: CDR1 KGHDR, CDR2 SFDVKD. CDR3 size: 16 residues. V was pared by 2 bases and J by 0 bases, with 12 bases between. Sequences were obtained from blood. The chain links TRBV24-1 to TRBJ1-1; D unclear. The clonotype comes from a male donor in good health, serving as a control. CDR3 in DNA: TGTGCCACCAGTGATTCGGAACAGCCCATGAACACTGAAGCTTTCTTT. It is translated as CATSDSEQPMNTEAFF.